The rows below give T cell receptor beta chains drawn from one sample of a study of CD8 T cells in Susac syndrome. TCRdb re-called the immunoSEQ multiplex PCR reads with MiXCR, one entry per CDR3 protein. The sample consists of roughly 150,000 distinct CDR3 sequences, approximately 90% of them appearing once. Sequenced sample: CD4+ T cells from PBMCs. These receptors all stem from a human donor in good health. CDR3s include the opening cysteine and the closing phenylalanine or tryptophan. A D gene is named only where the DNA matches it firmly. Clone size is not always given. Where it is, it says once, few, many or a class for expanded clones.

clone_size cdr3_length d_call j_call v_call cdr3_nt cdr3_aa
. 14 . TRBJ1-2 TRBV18 TGTGCCAGCTCACCGTCGAGGAACTCTTATGGCTACACCTTC CASSPSRNSYGYTF
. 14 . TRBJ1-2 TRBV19 TGTGCCAGTAGTTTGCAGGCCGGGCACTATGGCTACACCTTC CASSLQAGHYGYTF
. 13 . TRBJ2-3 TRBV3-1 TGTGCCAGCAGCCCACTGGTGAAAGATACGCAGTATTTT CASSPLVKDTQYF
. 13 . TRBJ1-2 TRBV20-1 TGCAGTGCCCGACGGGGGCAGGGAGATGGCTACACCTTC CSARRGQGDGYTF
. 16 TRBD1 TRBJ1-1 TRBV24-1 TGTGCCACCAGTGGTGGGACAGGGCAAGGTGTGGCTGAAGCTTTCTTT CATSGGTGQGVAEAFF
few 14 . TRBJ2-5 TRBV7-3 TGTGCCAGCAGCTTAGGAAGGGGGCAAGAGACCCAGTACTTC CASSLGRGQETQYF
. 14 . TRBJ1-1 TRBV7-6 TGTGCCAGCAGCTTCGGGCCACCGAACACTGAAGCTTTCTTT CASSFGPPNTEAFF
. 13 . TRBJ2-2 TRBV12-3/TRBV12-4 TGTGCCAGCAGTCAGACTCTCACCGGGGAGCTGTTTTTT CASSQTLTGELFF
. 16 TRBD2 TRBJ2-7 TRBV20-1 TGCAGTGCTAGCCCCCGGCTAGCGGGACTCTCCTACGAGCAGTACTTC CSASPRLAGLSYEQYF
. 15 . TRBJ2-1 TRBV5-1 TGCGCCAGCAGCCCCGGTCCAGGAGGGTACAATGAGCAGTTCTTC CASSPGPGGYNEQFF
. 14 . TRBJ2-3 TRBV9 TGTGCCAGCAGCGTAGCTCTTCCCACAGATACGCAGTATTTT CASSVALPTDTQYF
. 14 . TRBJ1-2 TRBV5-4 TGTGCCAGCAGCTTGGCCGTGCAGAGCTATGGCTACACCTTC CASSLAVQSYGYTF
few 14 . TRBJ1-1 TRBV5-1 TGCGCCAGCAGCTTGGCGGGGAGGGGCACTGAAGCTTTCTTT CASSLAGRGTEAFF
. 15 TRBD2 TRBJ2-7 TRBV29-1 TGCAGCGTTGGAACGACTAGCGGGGGGTTTTACGAGCAGTACTTC CSVGTTSGGFYEQYF
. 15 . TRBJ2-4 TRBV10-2 TGCGCCAGCAGTGATCCAGAACGAGCCAAAAACATTCAGTACTTC CASSDPERAKNIQYF
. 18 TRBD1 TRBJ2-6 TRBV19 TGTGCCAGTAGTCGTCGGGACAGCCTCAGCTCTGGGGCCAACGTCCTGACTTTC CASSRRDSLSSGANVLTF
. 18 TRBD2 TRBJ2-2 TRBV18 TGTGCCAGCTCCCCTTCGACTAGCGGGAGGACGAACACCGGGGAGCTGTTTTTT CASSPSTSGRTNTGELFF
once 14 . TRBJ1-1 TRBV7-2 TGTGCCAGCCGAATTATGAGCGGTCAGGGTGAAGCTTTCTTT CASRIMSGQGEAFF
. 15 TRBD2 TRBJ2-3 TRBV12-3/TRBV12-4 TGTGCCAGCAGTTTAGGGCCGGGGGGACCAGATACGCAGTATTTT CASSLGPGGPDTQYF
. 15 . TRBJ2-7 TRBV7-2 TGTGCCAGCAGCCCCCGGGACTTGAGCTCCTACGAGCAGTACTTC CASSPRDLSSYEQYF
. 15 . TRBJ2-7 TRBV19 TGTGCCAGTAGTACACCGGGACGGGGCTCCCGTGAGCAGTACTTC CASSTPGRGSREQYF
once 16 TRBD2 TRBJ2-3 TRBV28 TGTGCCAGCAGTTTACTTGCTAGCGGAGTCACAGATACGCAGTATTTT CASSLLASGVTDTQYF
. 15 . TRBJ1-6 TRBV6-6 TGTGCCAGCAGTAGGCGGACGGCGGGGGATTCACCCCTCCACTTT CASSRRTAGDSPLHF
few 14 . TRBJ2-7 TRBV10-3 TGTGCCATCAGTGAGCTTACAGGGGAGGGCGAGCAGTACTTC CAISELTGEGEQYF
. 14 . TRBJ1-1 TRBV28 TGTGCCAGCAGTAGTGGACGGGGTAACACTGAAGCTTTCTTT CASSSGRGNTEAFF
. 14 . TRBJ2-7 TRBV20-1 TGCAGTGCTCCTCGGGCGGCCAGCGGCCACGAGCAGTACTTC CSAPRAASGHEQYF
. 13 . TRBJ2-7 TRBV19 TGTGCCAGTAGTATGGGACTTATCGGCGAGCAGTACTTC CASSMGLIGEQYF
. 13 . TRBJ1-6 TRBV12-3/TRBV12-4 TGTGCCAGCAGATTAGACGGCAATTCACCCCTCCACTTT CASRLDGNSPLHF
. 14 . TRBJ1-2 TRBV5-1 TGCGCCAGCAGCTTGGAAGGGAGTAACTATGGCTACACCTTC CASSLEGSNYGYTF
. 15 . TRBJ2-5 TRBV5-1 TGCGCCAGCAGCTTGGGCGACCCGACCCCAGAGACCCAGTACTTC CASSLGDPTPETQYF
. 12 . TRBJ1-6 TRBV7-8 TGTGCCAGCAGCTTCGGGGAGTCACCCCTCCACTTT CASSFGESPLHF
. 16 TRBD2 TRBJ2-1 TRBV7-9 TGTGCCAGCAGCGAAAGGGGGACTAGCGGTTACAATGAGCAGTTCTTC CASSERGTSGYNEQFF
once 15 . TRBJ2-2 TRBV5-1 TGCGCCAGCAGCCCCGAGCAGGGAGCCACCGGGGAGCTGTTTTTT CASSPEQGATGELFF
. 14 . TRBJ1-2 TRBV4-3 TGCGCCAGCAGCCAAGAAAGGACACTTTATGGCTACACCTTC CASSQERTLYGYTF
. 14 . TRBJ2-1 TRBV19 TGTGCCAGTAGTATACTGCCCCGGGACAATGAGCAGTTCTTC CASSILPRDNEQFF
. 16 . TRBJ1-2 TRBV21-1 TGTGCCAGCAGCAAGAATAGGACAGGGCTAGACTATGGCTACACCTTC CASSKNRTGLDYGYTF
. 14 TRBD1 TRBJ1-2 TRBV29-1 TGCAGCGTTCGGGACAGTATAAACCCCTATGGCTACACCTTC CSVRDSINPYGYTF
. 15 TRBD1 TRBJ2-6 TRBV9 TGTGCCAGCAGCTACCGACAGGGTCGGGCCAACGTCCTGACTTTC CASSYRQGRANVLTF
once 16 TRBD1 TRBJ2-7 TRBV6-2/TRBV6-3 TGTGCCAGCAGTTCCGGACAGGGGAGATTCACTTACGAGCAGTACTTC CASSSGQGRFTYEQYF
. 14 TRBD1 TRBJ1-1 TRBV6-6 TGTGCCAGCAGTTACCAAGGAAGGGACAGAGAAGCTTTCTTT CASSYQGRDREAFF
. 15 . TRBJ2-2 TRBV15 TGTGCCACCAGCCTCGGGGCTGTAAACACCGGGGAGCTGTTTTTT CATSLGAVNTGELFF
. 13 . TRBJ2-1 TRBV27 TGTGCCAGCAGTTTTTTCCGGGACGGGGGGCAGTTCTTC CASSFFRDGGQFF
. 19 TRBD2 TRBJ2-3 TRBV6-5 TGTGCCAGCAGTTACGGTCCACTAGCGGGGGTTTCTAGCACAGATACGCAGTATTTT CASSYGPLAGVSSTDTQYF
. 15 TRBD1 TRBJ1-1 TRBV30 TGTGCCTGGAGGGGACAGGGGATAATGAACACTGAAGCTTTCTTT CAWRGQGIMNTEAFF
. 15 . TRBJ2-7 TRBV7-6 TGTGCCAGCAGCCCAAATCAGGGTTTCACCTACGAGCAGTACTTC CASSPNQGFTYEQYF
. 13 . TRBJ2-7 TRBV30 TGTGCCTGTAGAAGGGTGAGCTCCTACGAGCAGTACTTC CACRRVSSYEQYF
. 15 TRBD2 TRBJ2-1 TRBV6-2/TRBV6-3 TGTGCCAGCAAAGTAAGGCTAGCGGGAGACAATGAGCAGTTCTTC CASKVRLAGDNEQFF
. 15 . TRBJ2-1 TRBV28 TGTGCCAGCAGTTTAGGGGGAAATAAAATACATGAGCAGTTCTTC CASSLGGNKIHEQFF
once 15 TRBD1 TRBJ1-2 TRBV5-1 TGCGCCAGCAGCTCCTCCGGGACAGGGGGCAGTGGCTACACCTTC CASSSSGTGGSGYTF
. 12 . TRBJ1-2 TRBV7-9 TGTGCCAGCAGCAGGGAAGGGTATGGCTACACCTTC CASSREGYGYTF
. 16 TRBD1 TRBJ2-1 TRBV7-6 TGTGCCAGCAGCTTAGACCGGACAGGGGCATACAATGAGCAGTTCTTC CASSLDRTGAYNEQFF
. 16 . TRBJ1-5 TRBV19 TGTGCCAGTAGGAAGGGGCAGGGCGAACTCAATCAGCCCCAGCATTTT CASRKGQGELNQPQHF
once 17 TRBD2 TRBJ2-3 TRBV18 TGTGCCAGCTCACCGCCAGGGAGCGGGGGGAGCACAGATACGCAGTATTTT CASSPPGSGGSTDTQYF
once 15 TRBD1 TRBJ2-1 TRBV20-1 TGCAGTTCGAACCCCGGGACAGGGGGGTCGGATGAGCAGTTCTTC CSSNPGTGGSDEQFF
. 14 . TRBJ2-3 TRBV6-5 TGTGCCAGCAGTTACGGGGGGGCGGCAGATACGCAGTATTTT CASSYGGAADTQYF
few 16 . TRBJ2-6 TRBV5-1 TGCGCCAGCAGAAACGCAGGGGCAAGTGGGGCCAACGTCCTGACTTTC CASRNAGASGANVLTF